The 5 T cell receptor beta chains below come from one sample, sequenced in a study of blood T cell repertoires in COVID-19. The assay was immunoSEQ multiplex PCR, and TCRdb's table has in-frame clones only and misses some. Of approximately 140,000 clones listed, 85% to 90% were seen once; the top ten hold 3.5% to 5.5%. The sequenced material came from peripheral blood. These receptors all come from a woman aged 40 to 50 with acute or convalescent COVID-19.

The chain employs TRBV7-3 and TRBJ2-3; 9 positions match TRBD2. V was pared by 1 base and J by 6 bases, with 5 bases of the junction left unmatched. The length of the CDR3 is 15 residues. CDR1 is SGHTA and CDR2 is FQGTGA in the germline V gene. This chain's CDR3 is CASSLSGGAMDTQYF. CDR3 sequence (DNA): TGTGCCAGCAGCTTAAGCGGGGGGGCAATGGATACGCAGTATTTT.

This chain connects TRBV6-2 or TRBV6-3 to TRBJ1-5; 7 bases fit TRBD1. In germline, CDR1 is MNHEY, CDR2 SVGEGT. CDR3 length: 17 amino acids. J was trimmed by 1 base and V by 6 bases; bases with no gene match: 12. The CDR3, as DNA: TGTGCCAGCAGCGCCCTCTGGACAGGCGGGAGCAATCAGCCCCAGCATTTT. Protein product: CASSALWTGGSNQPQHF.

The gene calls are TRBV10-3 and TRBJ1-3, with TRBD1 matching 8 bases. Per the germline V gene, CDR1 is ENHRY and CDR2 is SYGVKD. CDR3 length: 16 residues. Trimming at V came to 6 bases and at J to 0 bases, leaving 7 bases not matched to a gene. CDR3 coding DNA: TGTGCCATCAGCTCAGGACAGGGAAACTCTGGAAACACCATATATTTT. It codes for CAISSGQGNSGNTIYF.

The CDR3 spells CSVEGGLDYGYTF. As DNA, the CDR3 is TGCAGCGTTGAAGGGGGCCTGGACTATGGCTACACCTTC. This chain uses TRBV29-1 with TRBJ1-2; tentative D call: TRBD1 (5 bases). Looked up from germline, CDR1 is SQVTM and CDR2 is ANQGSEA. This CDR3 region has 13 residues. The V gene lost 1 base and the J gene lost 3 bases, with 9 bases spanning the gap.

Details on this clone: At one end, the junction sequence differs from germline, possibly due to a read error. The CDR3 bases are TGTGCCAGCTCACGGGGACAGGATCAGGCCTCAGGCCAACGTTTC. This encodes CASSRGQDQASGQRF. V gene TRBV18 combines with J gene TRBJ2-7; 8 bases are shared with TRBD1. The CDR3 is made up of 15 amino acids. The germline V gene has CDR1 KGHSH and CDR2 LQKENI.